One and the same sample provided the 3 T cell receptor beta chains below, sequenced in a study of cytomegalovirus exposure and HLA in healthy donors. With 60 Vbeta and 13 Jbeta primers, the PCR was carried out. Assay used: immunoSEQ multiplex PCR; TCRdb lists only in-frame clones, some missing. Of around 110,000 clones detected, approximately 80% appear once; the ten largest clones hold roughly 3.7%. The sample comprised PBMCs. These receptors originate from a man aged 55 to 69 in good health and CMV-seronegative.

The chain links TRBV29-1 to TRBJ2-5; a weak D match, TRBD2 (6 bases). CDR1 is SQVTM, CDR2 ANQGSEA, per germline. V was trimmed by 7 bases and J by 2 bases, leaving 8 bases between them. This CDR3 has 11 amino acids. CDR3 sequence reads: CSAGTQETQYF. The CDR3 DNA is TGCAGCGCTGGGACTCAAGAGACCCAGTACTTC.

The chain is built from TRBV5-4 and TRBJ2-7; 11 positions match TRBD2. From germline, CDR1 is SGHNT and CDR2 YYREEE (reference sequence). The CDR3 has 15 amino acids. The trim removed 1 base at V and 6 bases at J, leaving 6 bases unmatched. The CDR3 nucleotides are TGTGCCAGCAGCTTGTCCCTAGCGGGGGGCGGCGAGCAGTACTTC. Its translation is CASSLSLAGGGEQYF. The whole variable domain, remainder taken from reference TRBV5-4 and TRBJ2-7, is ETGVTQSPTHLIKTRGQQVTLRCSSQSGHNTVSWYQQALGQGPQFIFQYYREEENGRGNFPPRFSGLQFPNYSSELNVNALELDDSALYLCASSLSLAGGGEQYFGPGTRLTVT.

For the CDR3, the DNA is TGTGCCAGCAGTTTAAACAGGGATGAAAAACTGTTTTTT. Protein: CASSLNRDEKLFF. J is TRBJ1-4 and V is TRBV28; D is perhaps TRBD1 (6 bases). The CDR3 is made up of 13 amino acids. CDR1 MDHEN and CDR2 SYDVKM come from the germline V gene. Trimming left V 2 bases short and J 6 bases short, with 7 bases between.